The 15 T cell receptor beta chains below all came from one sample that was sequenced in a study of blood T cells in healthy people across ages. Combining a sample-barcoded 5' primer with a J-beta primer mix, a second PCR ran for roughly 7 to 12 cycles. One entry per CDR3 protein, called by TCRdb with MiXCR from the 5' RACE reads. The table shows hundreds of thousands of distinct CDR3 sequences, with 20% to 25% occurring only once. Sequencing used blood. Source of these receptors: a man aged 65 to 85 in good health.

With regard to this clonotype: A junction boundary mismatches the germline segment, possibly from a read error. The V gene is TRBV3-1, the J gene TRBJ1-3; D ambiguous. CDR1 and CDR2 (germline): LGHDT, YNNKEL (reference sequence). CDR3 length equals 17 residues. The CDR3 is CVSSQDRASFTGNTIYF. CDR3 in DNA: TGTGTCAGCAGCCAAGATCGGGCATCTTTCACTGGAAACACCATATATTTT.

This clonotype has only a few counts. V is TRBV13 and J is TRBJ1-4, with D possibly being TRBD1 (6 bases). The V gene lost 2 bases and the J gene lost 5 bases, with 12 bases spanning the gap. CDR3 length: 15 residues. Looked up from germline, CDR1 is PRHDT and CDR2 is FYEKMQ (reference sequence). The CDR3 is CASSLIGQLNEKLFF. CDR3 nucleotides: TGTGCCAGCAGCTTAATTGGACAGCTGAATGAAAAACTGTTTTTT.

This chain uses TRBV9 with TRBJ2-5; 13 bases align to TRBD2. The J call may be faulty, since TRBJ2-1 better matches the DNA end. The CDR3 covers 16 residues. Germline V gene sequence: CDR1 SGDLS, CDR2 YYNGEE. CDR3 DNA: TGTGCCAGCAGCGCGTTAACTAGCGGGGGGGCTAATGAGCAGTTCTTC. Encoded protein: CASSALTSGGANEQFF.

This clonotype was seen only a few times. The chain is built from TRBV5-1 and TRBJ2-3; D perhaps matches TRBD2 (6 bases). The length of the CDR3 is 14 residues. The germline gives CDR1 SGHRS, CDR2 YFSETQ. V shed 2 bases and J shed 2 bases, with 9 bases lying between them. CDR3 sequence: CASSLRRDTDTQYF. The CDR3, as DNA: TGCGCCAGCAGCTTAAGGCGGGACACAGATACGCAGTATTTT.

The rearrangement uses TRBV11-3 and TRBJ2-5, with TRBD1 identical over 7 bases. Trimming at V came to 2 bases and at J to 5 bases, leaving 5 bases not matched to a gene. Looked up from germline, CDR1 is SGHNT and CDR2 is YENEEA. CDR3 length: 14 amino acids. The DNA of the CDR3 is TGTGCCAGCAGCTTACGAACAGGGGTCGAGACCCAGTACTTC. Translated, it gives CASSLRTGVETQYF.

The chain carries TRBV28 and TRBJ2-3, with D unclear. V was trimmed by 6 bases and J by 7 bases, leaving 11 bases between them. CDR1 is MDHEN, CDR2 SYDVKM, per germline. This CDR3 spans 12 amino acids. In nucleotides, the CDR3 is TGTGCCAGCAGCACGGAACTATATACGCAGTATTTT. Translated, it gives CASSTELYTQYF.

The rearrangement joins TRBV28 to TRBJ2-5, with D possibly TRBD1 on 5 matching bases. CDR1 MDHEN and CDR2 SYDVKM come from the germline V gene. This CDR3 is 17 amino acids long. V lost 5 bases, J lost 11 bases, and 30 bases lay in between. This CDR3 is CASSSLTDIERKREQYF. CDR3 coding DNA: TGTGCCAGCAGTAGCTTGACGGACATCGAAAGGAAGAGAGAACAGTACTTC.

CDR3 protein: CASSLFGQGERSGELFF. The CDR3 DNA sequence: TGTGCCAGCAGTTTATTCGGACAGGGTGAACGCTCCGGGGAGCTGTTTTTT. The V call is TRBV27, the J call TRBJ2-2, with 8 bases that match TRBD1. Per germline, CDR1 MNHEY and CDR2 SMNVEV (reference sequence). The CDR3 is 17 amino acids. V shed 1 base, J shed 6 bases, and the junction held 10 bases outside the gene matches.

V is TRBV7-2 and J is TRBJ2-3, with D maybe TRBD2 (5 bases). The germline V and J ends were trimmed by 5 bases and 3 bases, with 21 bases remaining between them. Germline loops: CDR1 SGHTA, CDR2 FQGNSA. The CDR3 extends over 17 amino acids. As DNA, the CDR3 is TGTGCCAGCAGCCCCCCTTTTGAGGGAGTTAGGACAGATACGCAGTATTTT. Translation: CASSPPFEGVRTDTQYF.

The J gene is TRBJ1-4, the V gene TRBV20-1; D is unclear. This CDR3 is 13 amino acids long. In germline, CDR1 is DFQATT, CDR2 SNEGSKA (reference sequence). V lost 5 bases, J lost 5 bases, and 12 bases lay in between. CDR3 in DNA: TGCAGTGCTGTAGGGTCGGGCAATGAAAAACTGTTTTTT. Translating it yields CSAVGSGNEKLFF.

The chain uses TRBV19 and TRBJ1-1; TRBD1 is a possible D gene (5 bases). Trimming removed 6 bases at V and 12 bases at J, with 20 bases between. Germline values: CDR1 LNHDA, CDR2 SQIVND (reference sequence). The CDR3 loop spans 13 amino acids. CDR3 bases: TGTGCCAGTAGGCCCCTCGGGACGCCAGATTCTTTCTTT. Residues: CASRPLGTPDSFF.

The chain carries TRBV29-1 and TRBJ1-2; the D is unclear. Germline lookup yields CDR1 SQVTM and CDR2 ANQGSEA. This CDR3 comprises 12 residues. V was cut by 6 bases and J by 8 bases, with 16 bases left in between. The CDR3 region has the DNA TGCAGCGTCGAAACGGTGGGAGAGGGCTACACCTTC. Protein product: CSVETVGEGYTF.

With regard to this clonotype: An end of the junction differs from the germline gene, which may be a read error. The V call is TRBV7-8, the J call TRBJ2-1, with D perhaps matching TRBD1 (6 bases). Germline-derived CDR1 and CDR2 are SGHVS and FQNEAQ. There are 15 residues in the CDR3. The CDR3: CASSLSGQTYSEQFF. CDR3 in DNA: TGTGCCAGCAGCTTAAGCGGACAGACCTACAGTGAGCAGTTCTTC.

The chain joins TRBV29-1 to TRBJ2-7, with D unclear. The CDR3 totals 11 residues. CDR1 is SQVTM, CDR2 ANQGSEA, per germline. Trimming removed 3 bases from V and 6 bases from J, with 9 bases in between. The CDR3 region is CSVDGPCEQYF. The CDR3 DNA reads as TGCAGCGTTGACGGTCCGTGCGAGCAGTACTTC.

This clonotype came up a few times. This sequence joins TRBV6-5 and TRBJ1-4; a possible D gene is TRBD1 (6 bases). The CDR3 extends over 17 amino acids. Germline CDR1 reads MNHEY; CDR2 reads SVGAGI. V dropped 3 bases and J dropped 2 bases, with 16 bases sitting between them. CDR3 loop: CASSYSTGPGTNEKLFF. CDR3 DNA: TGTGCCAGCAGTTATTCGACAGGCCCGGGGACTAATGAAAAACTGTTTTTT.